This TCR beta chain stems from a study of T cell responses to AZD1222 COVID-19 vaccine. Study-level information: Both about-4-week and about-12-week second-dose recipients were combined. Study-level findings and limits: CD4 TCRs associated with vaccination spanned spike, dominating at 160-218 and 743-854. Among the donors, most were white British and more were female, and clonal diversity was possibly underestimated. Nearly half of the spike-specific TCRs reportedly recognize variant regions that carry no mutations.

Profiled with immunoSEQ multiplex PCR; TCRdb holds only in-frame clones, not every one. The data show 150,000 or so clones, about 90% seen once. In the case of this clone: As yet, its antigen is unknown.

The TCR originated in an adult in good health. The specimen comprised peripheral blood, sampled on day 0 of AZD1222 vaccination.

In DNA form, the CDR3 reads TGTGCCAGCAGTCGAGGACAGGGGAATCAGCCCCAGCATTTT. It is translated as CASSRGQGNQPQHF. V gene TRBV27 combines with J gene TRBJ1-5; 9 positions match TRBD1. CDR3 size: 14 residues. Germline V gene lookup returns CDR1 MNHEY and CDR2 SMNVEV (reference sequence). V shed 5 bases and J 4 bases; nucleotides not matched to a gene: 3.